This T cell receptor beta chain is from a study of siplizumab effects on memory and regulatory T cells. CDR1 is SGHTA and CDR2 is FQGTGA in the germline V gene. Trimming took off 2 bases at V and 5 bases at J, with 13 bases between the two ends. The CDR3 runs to 15 residues. Whole-study findings and limits: Under siplizumab, alloreactive sequences traced to unstimulated CD4+ memory cells were significantly reduced. Sequences below about 10^-5 frequency were poorly captured. As a result, only a minor fraction of alloreactive clones mapped to unstimulated subsets.

Each sample yielded 90,000 to 100,000 assayed TCR templates. Using immunoSEQ multiplex PCR, the repertoire was profiled, and TCRdb retains in-frame clones only, with some absent. Of roughly 92,000 clones listed, about 93% are singletons. Comment on this clone: The antigen is undetermined.

The sequence was collected from a human donor in good health. Sequencing input: non-Treg CD4+ T cells sorted from blood. The V gene is TRBV7-3, the J gene TRBJ2-1; D possibly corresponds to TRBD2 (6 bases). The CDR3 region is CASSLVSGLNNEQFF. CDR3 sequence (DNA): TGTGCCAGCAGCTTAGTTAGCGGACTAAACAATGAGCAGTTCTTC.